These T cell receptor beta chains were read from a single sample in a study of T and B cells in COVID-19 patients. TCRdb reprocessed the multiplex PCR reads with MiXCR, giving one entry per CDR3 protein. The data show 13,000 or so distinct CDR3 sequences, with 28% seen just once and 6.5% to 7% held by the top ten. Sequencing was done on a sample of blood. Receptors originate from a human donor who had recovered from COVID-19. The CDR3 runs from the conserved cysteine through the conserved F or W. The order of the fields is clone size, V gene, D gene, J gene, CDR3 DNA, CDR3 protein. The D gene is left open where the match is weak. For some rows the clone size is stated as once, few or many, or as a class when expanded; others skip it.

clone_size: once
v_call: TRBV4-2
d_call: -
j_call: TRBJ2-7
cdr3_nt: TGTGCCAGCAGCCAAGAGGGCCGGGGAACCTCCTACGAGCAGTACTTC
cdr3_aa: CASSQEGRGTSYEQYF

clone_size: -
v_call: TRBV5-1
d_call: -
j_call: TRBJ2-5
cdr3_nt: TGCGCCAGCAGCCTCAGGGGCTTAGGGGAGACCCAGTACTTC
cdr3_aa: CASSLRGLGETQYF

clone_size: -
v_call: TRBV2
d_call: -
j_call: TRBJ2-1
cdr3_nt: TGTGCCAGCAAGCCTAGCTGGGGCAGGGTCCTCGGGCAGTTCTTC
cdr3_aa: CASKPSWGRVLGQFF

clone_size: medium-sized
v_call: TRBV12-3/TRBV12-4
d_call: TRBD2
j_call: TRBJ2-3
cdr3_nt: TGTGCCAGCAGGCCCGAAGCGGGACTCACAGATACGCAGTATTTT
cdr3_aa: CASRPEAGLTDTQYF

clone_size: many
v_call: TRBV15
d_call: TRBD1
j_call: TRBJ2-7
cdr3_nt: TGTGCCACCAGCAGAGAGGGACAGGGAATCTACGAGCAGTACTTC
cdr3_aa: CATSREGQGIYEQYF

clone_size: many
v_call: TRBV19
d_call: -
j_call: TRBJ2-4
cdr3_nt: TGTGCCAGTAGTATAGAGGGCCGGGGGACAGCAGCTTTAGCCAAAAACATTCAGTACTTC
cdr3_aa: CASSIEGRGTAALAKNIQYF

clone_size: -
v_call: TRBV5-6
d_call: -
j_call: TRBJ2-7
cdr3_nt: TGTGCCAGCAGCCATGTCGGACAGCCCCTAGAGCAGTACTTC
cdr3_aa: CASSHVGQPLEQYF

clone_size: many
v_call: TRBV6-2/TRBV6-3
d_call: TRBD2
j_call: TRBJ2-3
cdr3_nt: TGTGCCAGCAGTTACTGGACGGGGGGAGATACGCAGTATTTT
cdr3_aa: CASSYWTGGDTQYF

clone_size: medium-sized
v_call: TRBV18
d_call: -
j_call: TRBJ2-6
cdr3_nt: TGTGCCAGCTCACCAGGCTCTGGGGCCAACGTCCTGACTTTC
cdr3_aa: CASSPGSGANVLTF

clone_size: medium-sized
v_call: TRBV30
d_call: -
j_call: TRBJ2-1
cdr3_nt: TGTGCCTGGAGTGTGGCAGGGTGGGATGAGCAGTTCTTC
cdr3_aa: CAWSVAGWDEQFF

clone_size: many
v_call: TRBV30
d_call: -
j_call: TRBJ2-7
cdr3_nt: TGTGCCTGGAGTGTACAAGAGGATGTGACCTACGAGCAGTACTTC
cdr3_aa: CAWSVQEDVTYEQYF

clone_size: many
v_call: TRBV6-5
d_call: -
j_call: TRBJ2-1
cdr3_nt: TGTGCCAGCAGTTACGATCGTGGCAATGAGCAGTTCTTC
cdr3_aa: CASSYDRGNEQFF

clone_size: -
v_call: TRBV11-3
d_call: -
j_call: TRBJ2-2
cdr3_nt: TGTGCCAGCAGTTCCCGGTCCGGGGGCGGCACCGGGGAGCTGTTTTTT
cdr3_aa: CASSSRSGGGTGELFF

clone_size: -
v_call: TRBV6-5
d_call: TRBD1
j_call: TRBJ1-3
cdr3_nt: TGTGCCAGCAGTTCCGACAGGGGCTCTGGAAACACCATATATTTT
cdr3_aa: CASSSDRGSGNTIYF

clone_size: many
v_call: TRBV27
d_call: TRBD2
j_call: TRBJ2-2
cdr3_nt: TGTGCCAGCAGTTTATCGATATTAACTGCGGGGGCCGGGGAGCTGTTTTTT
cdr3_aa: CASSLSILTAGAGELFF

clone_size: many
v_call: TRBV12-3/TRBV12-4
d_call: TRBD2
j_call: TRBJ2-7
cdr3_nt: TGTGCCAGCAGCCCTCTGACTAGCGGGGTTTACGAGCAGTACTTC
cdr3_aa: CASSPLTSGVYEQYF

clone_size: -
v_call: TRBV12-3/TRBV12-4
d_call: -
j_call: TRBJ1-1
cdr3_nt: TGTGCCAGCAGTTTCAGGGCCCCGGCTCACGCTTTCTTT
cdr3_aa: CASSFRAPAHAFF

clone_size: many
v_call: TRBV12-3/TRBV12-4
d_call: TRBD2
j_call: TRBJ2-7
cdr3_nt: TGTGCCAGCAGTGCCCGGACTAGCGGGAGATACGAGCAGTACTTC
cdr3_aa: CASSARTSGRYEQYF

clone_size: many
v_call: TRBV6-4
d_call: -
j_call: TRBJ2-3
cdr3_nt: TGTGCCAGCAGTGACTCGGTGTCCCGGGGCACAGATACGCAGTATTTT
cdr3_aa: CASSDSVSRGTDTQYF

clone_size: -
v_call: TRBV11-2
d_call: TRBD2
j_call: TRBJ2-5
cdr3_nt: TGTGCCAGCAGCCGGACTAGCGGGAGGGTTGATGGAGAGACCCAGGACTTC
cdr3_aa: CASSRTSGRVDGETQDF

clone_size: many
v_call: TRBV27
d_call: -
j_call: TRBJ2-2
cdr3_nt: TGTGCCAGCAGTTTATATTTCCGGGTCCAGATCACCGGGGAGCTGTTTTTT
cdr3_aa: CASSLYFRVQITGELFF

clone_size: medium-sized
v_call: TRBV19
d_call: -
j_call: TRBJ2-3
cdr3_nt: TGTGCCAGTAGTAGTGGGGATAGCGGACTTAGCACAGATACGCAGTATTTT
cdr3_aa: CASSSGDSGLSTDTQYF

clone_size: many
v_call: TRBV30
d_call: -
j_call: TRBJ1-5
cdr3_nt: TGTGCCTGGAGTCCTCCCGACAGTGGCAATCAGCCCCAGCATTTT
cdr3_aa: CAWSPPDSGNQPQHF

clone_size: many
v_call: TRBV30
d_call: -
j_call: TRBJ2-5
cdr3_nt: TGTGCCTGGCAGGGTTCCTTCCAAGAGACCCAGTACTTC
cdr3_aa: CAWQGSFQETQYF

clone_size: -
v_call: TRBV20-1
d_call: -
j_call: TRBJ1-5
cdr3_nt: TGCAGTGCTAGAGAGCTCAGGGGCAATCAGCCCCAGCATTTT
cdr3_aa: CSARELRGNQPQHF

clone_size: few
v_call: TRBV12-3/TRBV12-4
d_call: -
j_call: TRBJ1-2
cdr3_nt: TGTGCCAGCAGAGGACAGACTCATGGCTACACCTTC
cdr3_aa: CASRGQTHGYTF

clone_size: -
v_call: TRBV12-3/TRBV12-4
d_call: -
j_call: TRBJ1-4
cdr3_nt: TGTGCCAGCAGCGGACAGCTAAATGAAAAACTGTTTTTT
cdr3_aa: CASSGQLNEKLFF

clone_size: -
v_call: TRBV6-5
d_call: TRBD1
j_call: TRBJ1-1
cdr3_nt: TGTGCCAGCGAAACAGGGGGTGTGAACACTGAAGCTTTCTTT
cdr3_aa: CASETGGVNTEAFF

clone_size: many
v_call: TRBV27
d_call: TRBD2
j_call: TRBJ2-1
cdr3_nt: TGTGCCAGCACTAGCGGGTTTAATGAGCAGTTCTTC
cdr3_aa: CASTSGFNEQFF

clone_size: few
v_call: TRBV11-2
d_call: TRBD1
j_call: TRBJ1-2
cdr3_nt: TGTGCCAGCAGCCAGGGGGACTGGGGCTACACCTTC
cdr3_aa: CASSQGDWGYTF

clone_size: few
v_call: TRBV10-1
d_call: -
j_call: TRBJ1-5
cdr3_nt: TGCGCCAGCAGTGAGTCCAGGGGACCGGGTCAGCCCCAGCATTTT
cdr3_aa: CASSESRGPGQPQHF